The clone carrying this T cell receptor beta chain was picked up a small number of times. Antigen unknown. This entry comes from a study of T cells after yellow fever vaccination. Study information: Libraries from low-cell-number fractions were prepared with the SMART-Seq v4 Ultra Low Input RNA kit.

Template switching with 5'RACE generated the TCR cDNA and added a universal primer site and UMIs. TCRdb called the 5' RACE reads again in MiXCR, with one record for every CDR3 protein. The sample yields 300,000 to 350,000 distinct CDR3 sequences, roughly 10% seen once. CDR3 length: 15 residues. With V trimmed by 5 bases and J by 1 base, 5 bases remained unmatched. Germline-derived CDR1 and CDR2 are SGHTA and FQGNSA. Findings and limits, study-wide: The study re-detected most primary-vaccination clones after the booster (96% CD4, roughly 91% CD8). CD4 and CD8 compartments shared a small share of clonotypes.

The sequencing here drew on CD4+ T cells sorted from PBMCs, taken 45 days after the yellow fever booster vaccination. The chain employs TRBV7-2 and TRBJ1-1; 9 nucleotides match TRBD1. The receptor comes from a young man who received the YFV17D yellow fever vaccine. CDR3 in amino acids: CASSGRQGENTEAFF. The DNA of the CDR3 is TGTGCCAGCAGCGGCCGACAGGGGGAGAACACTGAAGCTTTCTTT.